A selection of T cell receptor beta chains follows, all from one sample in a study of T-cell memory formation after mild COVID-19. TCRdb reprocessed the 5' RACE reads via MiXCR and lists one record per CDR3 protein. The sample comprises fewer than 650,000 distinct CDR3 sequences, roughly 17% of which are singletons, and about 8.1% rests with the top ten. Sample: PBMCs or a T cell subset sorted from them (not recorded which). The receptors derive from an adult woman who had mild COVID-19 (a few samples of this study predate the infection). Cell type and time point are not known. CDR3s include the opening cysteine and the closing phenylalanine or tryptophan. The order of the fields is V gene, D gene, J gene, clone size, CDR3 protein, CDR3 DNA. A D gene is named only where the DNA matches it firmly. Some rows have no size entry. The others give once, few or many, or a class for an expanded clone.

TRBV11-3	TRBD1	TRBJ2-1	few	CASSLWDSFNEQFF	TGTGCCAGCAGCTTATGGGACAGCTTCAATGAGCAGTTCTTC
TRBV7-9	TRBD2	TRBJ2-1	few	CASSARASGRAGYNEQFF	TGTGCCAGCAGCGCAAGGGCTAGCGGGAGGGCCGGCTACAATGAGCAGTTCTTC
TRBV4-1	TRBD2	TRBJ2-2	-	CASSQVAGGRTGELFF	TGCGCCAGCAGCCAGGTTGCGGGGGGAAGGACCGGGGAGCTGTTTTTT
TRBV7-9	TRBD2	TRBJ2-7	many	CASSPGGGFNEQYF	TGTGCCAGCAGCCCCGGGGGGGGATTCAACGAGCAGTACTTC
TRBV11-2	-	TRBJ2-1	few	CASSLDPGHNEQFF	TGTGCCAGCAGCTTAGACCCAGGGCACAATGAGCAGTTCTTC
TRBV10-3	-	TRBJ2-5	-	CAISESARDEETQYF	TGTGCCATCAGTGAGTCTGCCAGGGACGAGGAGACCCAGTACTTC
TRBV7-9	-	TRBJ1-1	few	CASSLVSPRPTEAFF	TGTGCCAGCAGCTTAGTGTCCCCTAGACCGACTGAAGCTTTCTTT
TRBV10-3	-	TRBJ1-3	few	CAISDRRAGNTIYF	TGTGCCATCAGTGACAGGCGGGCTGGAAACACCATATATTTT
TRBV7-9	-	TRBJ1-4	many	CASSLAGGNEKLFF	TGTGCCAGCAGCTTAGCCGGGGGCAATGAAAAACTGTTTTTT
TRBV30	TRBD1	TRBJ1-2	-	CPERGRWWSGYTF	TGTCCAGAGAGGGGGCGCTGGTGGAGTGGCTACACCTTC
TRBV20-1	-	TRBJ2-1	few	CSARDLSRAPAYNEQFF	TGCAGTGCTAGAGATCTATCCCGGGCCCCGGCCTACAATGAGCAGTTCTTC
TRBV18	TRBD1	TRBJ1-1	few	CASSPRGQTNTEAFF	TGTGCCAGCTCACCACGGGGACAGACGAACACTGAAGCTTTCTTT
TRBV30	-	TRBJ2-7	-	CAWSVTGIIYEQYF	TGTGCCTGGAGTGTAACAGGGATTATCTACGAGCAGTACTTC
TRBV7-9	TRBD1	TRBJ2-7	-	CASSSTGERGHYEQYF	TGTGCCAGCAGCTCAACAGGGGAGAGGGGGCATTACGAGCAGTACTTC
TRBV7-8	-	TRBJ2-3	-	CASTTHSTDTQYF	TGTGCCAGCACCACCCACAGCACAGATACGCAGTATTTT
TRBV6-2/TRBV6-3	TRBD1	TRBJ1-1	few	CASSSRTGGVTEAFF	TGTGCCAGCAGTTCAAGAACAGGGGGAGTCACTGAAGCTTTCTTT
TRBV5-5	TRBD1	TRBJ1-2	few	CASSPRTGDSYTF	TGTGCCAGCAGCCCTAGGACAGGGGATAGCTACACCTTC
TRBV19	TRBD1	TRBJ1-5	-	CASSSEGTGISNQPQHF	TGTGCCAGTAGTTCGGAGGGGACAGGTATTAGCAATCAGCCCCAGCATTTT
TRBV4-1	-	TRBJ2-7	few	CASSQDPDLHYEQYF	TGCGCCAGCAGCCAAGACCCCGACCTACACTACGAGCAGTACTTC
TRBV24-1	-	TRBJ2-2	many	CATSDFVASNTGELFF	TGTGCCACCAGTGATTTCGTTGCTTCGAACACCGGGGAGCTGTTTTTT
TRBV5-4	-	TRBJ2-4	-	CASSGDPRKEGKNIQYF	TGTGCCAGCAGCGGGGACCCAAGGAAGGAGGGCAAAAACATTCAGTACTTC
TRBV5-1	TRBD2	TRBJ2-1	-	CASSLAATSGYNEQFF	TGCGCCAGCAGCTTGGCCGCCACTAGCGGCTACAATGAGCAGTTCTTC
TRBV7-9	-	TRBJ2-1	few	CASSLGEHNEQFF	TGTGCCAGCAGCTTAGGAGAGCACAATGAGCAGTTCTTC
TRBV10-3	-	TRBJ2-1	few	CAISELEGHSGEQFF	TGTGCCATCAGTGAGCTGGAGGGCCATTCGGGTGAGCAGTTCTTC
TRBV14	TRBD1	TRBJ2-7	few	CASSQQTGGYEQYF	TGTGCCAGCAGCCAACAGACAGGGGGCTACGAGCAGTACTTC
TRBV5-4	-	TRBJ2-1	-	CASSLTRGDNEQFF	TGTGCCAGCAGTTTAACGCGGGGTGACAATGAGCAGTTCTTC
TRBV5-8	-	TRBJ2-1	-	CASSSPWGWGLEQFF	TGTGCCAGCAGCTCCCCGTGGGGGTGGGGCCTCGAGCAGTTCTTC
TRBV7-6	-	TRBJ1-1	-	CASSSADLNTEAFF	TGTGCCAGCAGCTCAGCCGACTTGAACACTGAAGCTTTCTTT
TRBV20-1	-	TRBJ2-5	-	CSARDGVPETQYF	TGCAGTGCTAGAGACGGGGTCCCAGAGACCCAGTACTTC
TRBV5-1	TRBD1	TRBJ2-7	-	CASSPGTGGERNEQYF	TGCGCCAGCAGCCCCGGGACAGGGGGCGAACGGAACGAGCAGTACTTC
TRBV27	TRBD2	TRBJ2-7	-	CASRKGTSGSYEQYF	TGTGCCAGCAGGAAAGGGACTAGCGGGAGCTACGAGCAGTACTTC
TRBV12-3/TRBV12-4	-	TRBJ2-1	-	CASSPHFIRVDEQFF	TGTGCCAGCAGTCCCCACTTTATCAGGGTTGATGAGCAGTTCTTC
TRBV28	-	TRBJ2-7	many	CASSGWTVSYEQYF	TGTGCCAGCAGTGGCTGGACGGTTTCCTACGAGCAGTACTTC
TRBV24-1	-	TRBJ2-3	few	CATSDMRTSTDTQYF	TGTGCCACCAGTGATATGAGGACTAGCACAGATACGCAGTATTTT
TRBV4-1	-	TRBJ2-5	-	CASSQGQPKLETQYF	TGCGCCAGCAGCCAAGGACAGCCTAAACTAGAGACCCAGTACTTC
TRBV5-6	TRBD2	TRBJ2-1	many	CASSQTSAGYNEQFF	TGTGCCAGCAGCCAAACTAGCGCGGGGTACAATGAGCAGTTCTTC
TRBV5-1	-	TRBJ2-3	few	CASSPLPGADTQYF	TGCGCCAGCAGCCCGCTCCCAGGGGCAGATACGCAGTATTTT
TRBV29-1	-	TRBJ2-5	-	CSGGKPGPGTQYF	TGCAGCGGAGGGAAGCCTGGTCCTGGGACCCAGTACTTC
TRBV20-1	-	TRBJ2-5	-	CSARGEDQYF	TGCAGTGCCAGGGGTGAGGACCAGTACTTC
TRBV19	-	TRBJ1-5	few	CASSIGGKHQPQHF	TGTGCCAGTAGTATCGGGGGAAAGCATCAGCCCCAGCATTTT
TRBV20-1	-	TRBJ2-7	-	CSARGAGGAHYEQYF	TGCAGTGCTAGAGGGGCAGGGGGGGCCCACTACGAGCAGTACTTC
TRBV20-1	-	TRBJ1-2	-	CSAPRPGSYGYTF	TGCAGTGCTCCCCGGCCGGGGAGCTATGGCTACACCTTC
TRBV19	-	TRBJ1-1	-	CASKGRGNTEAFF	TGTGCCAGTAAGGGCAGGGGGAACACTGAAGCTTTCTTT
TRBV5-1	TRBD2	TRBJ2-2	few	CASSQATSGTGELFF	TGCGCCAGCAGCCAAGCGACTAGCGGCACCGGGGAGCTGTTTTTT
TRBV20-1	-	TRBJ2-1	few	CSARVATGYEQFF	TGCAGTGCTAGAGTAGCTACGGGCTATGAGCAGTTCTTC
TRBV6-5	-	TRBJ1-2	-	CASSYSPGVSYTF	TGTGCCAGCAGTTACTCGCCAGGGGTGAGCTACACCTTC
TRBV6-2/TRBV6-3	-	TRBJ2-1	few	CASSYSPPYNEQFF	TGTGCCAGCAGTTACTCCCCCCCTTACAATGAGCAGTTCTTC
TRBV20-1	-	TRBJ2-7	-	CSARGVGRGDYEQYF	TGCAGTGCTAGAGGAGTGGGCAGGGGGGACTACGAGCAGTACTTC
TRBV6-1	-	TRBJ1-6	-	CASSESSVGNSPLHF	TGTGCCAGCAGTGAAAGTTCTGTCGGGAATTCACCCCTCCACTTT
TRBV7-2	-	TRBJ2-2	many	CASTPGDSLNTGELFF	TGTGCCAGCACTCCGGGGGACTCACTGAACACCGGGGAGCTGTTTTTT
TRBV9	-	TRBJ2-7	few	CASSPGDTNTEQYF	TGTGCCAGCAGCCCGGGTGACACGAACACCGAGCAGTACTTC